This T cell receptor beta chain was recorded in a study of cytomegalovirus exposure and HLA in healthy donors. V gave up 4 bases and J gave up 10 bases, with 12 bases separating them. The length of the CDR3 is 12 residues. CDR1 is SGHKS and CDR2 is YYEKEE in the germline V gene (reference sequence). The PCR had 60 Vbeta and 13 Jbeta primers. Repertoires were generated with immunoSEQ multiplex PCR, while TCRdb's copy carries only in-frame clones and drops some. Of 160,000 or so clones listed, about three quarters were seen once; the top ten hold around 2.4%. The chain uses TRBV5-5 and TRBJ2-1; tentative D call: TRBD2 (6 bases). The receptor was isolated from a female donor in good health and CMV-seronegative. Sequencing input: PBMCs. CDR3: CASSGPGDEQFF. The DNA for the CDR3 is TGTGCCAGCAGCGGGCCGGGGGACGAGCAGTTCTTC.